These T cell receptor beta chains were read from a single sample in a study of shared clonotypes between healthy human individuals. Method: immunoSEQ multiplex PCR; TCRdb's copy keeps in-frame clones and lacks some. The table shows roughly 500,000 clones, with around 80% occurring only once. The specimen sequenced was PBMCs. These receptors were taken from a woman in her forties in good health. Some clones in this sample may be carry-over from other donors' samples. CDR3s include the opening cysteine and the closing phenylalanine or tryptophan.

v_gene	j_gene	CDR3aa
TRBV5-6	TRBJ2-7	CASSPRRSSYEQYF
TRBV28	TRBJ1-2	CASSSRGANYGYTF
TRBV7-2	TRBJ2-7	CASSTGLAGVLYF
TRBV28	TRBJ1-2	CASTRGLGWEGYTF
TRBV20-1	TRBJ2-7	CSANSGTIKYF
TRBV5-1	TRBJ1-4	CASSRSTGGRLFF
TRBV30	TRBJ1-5	CAWSVGGAWGPQHF
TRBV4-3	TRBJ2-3	CASSQNPASTDTQYF
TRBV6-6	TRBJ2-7	CASSYATRTEQYF
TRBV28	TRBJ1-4	CASTRGPLANEKLFF
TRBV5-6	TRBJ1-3	CASSWVGNTIYF
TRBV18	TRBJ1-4	CASSPLMVGQGDEKLFF
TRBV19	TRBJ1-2	CATGLADYYGYTF
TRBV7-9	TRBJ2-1	CASSLEYSYNEQFF
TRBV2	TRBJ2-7	CASRGRLAASYEQYF
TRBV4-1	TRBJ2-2	CASSHYNGELFF
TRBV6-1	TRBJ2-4	CASKLSGSGNIQYF
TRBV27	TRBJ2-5	CASSFAGEYETQYF
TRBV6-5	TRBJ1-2	CASSYFGTYGYTF
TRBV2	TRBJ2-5	CASSIGTSSQQETQYF
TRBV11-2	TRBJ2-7	CASSLDLAGGSEQYF
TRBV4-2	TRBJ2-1	CASRDGSTEQFF
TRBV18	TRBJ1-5	CASSLNQGSNQPQHF
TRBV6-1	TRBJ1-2	CASSTNSANYGYTF
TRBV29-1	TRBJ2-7	CSVLKDQGSYEQYF
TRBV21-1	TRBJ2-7	CASSNSSFSTERIQGAHEQYF
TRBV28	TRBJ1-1	CASSFPWNTEAFF
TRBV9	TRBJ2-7	CASSVGVGRGEQYF
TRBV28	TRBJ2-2	CASSLPQGANTGELFF
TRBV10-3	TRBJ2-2	CAIKGHLTGELFF
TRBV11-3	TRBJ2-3	CASSFRLAGVPDTQYF
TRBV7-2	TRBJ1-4	CASSLDNGPNEKLFF
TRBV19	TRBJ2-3	CASSRDRVSDTQYF
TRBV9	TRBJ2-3	CASSSRTSGTDTQYF
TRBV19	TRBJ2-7	CASSPSGLAYEQYF
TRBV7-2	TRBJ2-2	CASSLRQGAGTGELFF
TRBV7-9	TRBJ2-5	CASGPKDDSETQYF
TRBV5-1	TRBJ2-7	CASSRGIGYEQYF
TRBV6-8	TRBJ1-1	CASSSAENTEALF
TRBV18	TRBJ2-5	CASSPSTGIETQYF
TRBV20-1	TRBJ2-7	CSANPRVEQYF